This section outlines one TCR beta chain sequence together with its context. The protocol was immunoSEQ multiplex PCR, while the TCRdb copy is restricted to in-frame clones and leaves out a portion. This table holds roughly 250,000 clones, around four fifths found once. The data stem from a study of blood T cell repertoires in COVID-19. Trimming cost V 5 bases and J 3 bases, with 13 bases left between them. This CDR3 is 14 amino acids long. Germline lookup yields CDR1 LGHDT and CDR2 YNNKEL (reference sequence). The rearrangement joins TRBV3-1 (or the pseudogene TRBV3-2) to TRBJ1-1; D possibly corresponds to TRBD1 (5 bases). The TCR was taken from a woman aged 40 to 50 with active or convalescent COVID-19. Sequencing was performed on peripheral blood. CDR3 sequence reads: CASSSREKDTEAFF. The CDR3 DNA reads TGTGCCAGCAGCTCCAGGGAAAAGGACACTGAAGCTTTCTTT.